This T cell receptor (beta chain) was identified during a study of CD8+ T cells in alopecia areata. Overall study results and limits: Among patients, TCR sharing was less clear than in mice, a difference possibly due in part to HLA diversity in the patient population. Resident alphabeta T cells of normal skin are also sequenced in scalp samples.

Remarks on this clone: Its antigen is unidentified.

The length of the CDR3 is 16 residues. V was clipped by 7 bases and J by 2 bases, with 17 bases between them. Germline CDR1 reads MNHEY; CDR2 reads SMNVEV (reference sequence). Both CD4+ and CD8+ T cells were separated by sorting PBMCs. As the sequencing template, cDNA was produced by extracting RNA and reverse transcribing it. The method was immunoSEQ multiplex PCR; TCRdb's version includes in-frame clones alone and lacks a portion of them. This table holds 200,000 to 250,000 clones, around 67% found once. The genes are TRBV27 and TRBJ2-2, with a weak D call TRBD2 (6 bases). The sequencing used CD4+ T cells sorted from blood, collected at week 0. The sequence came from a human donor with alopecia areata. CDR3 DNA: TGTGCCAGCATCAATACTCGGGGGTTAAACACCGGGGAGCTGTTTTTT. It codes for CASINTRGLNTGELFF.